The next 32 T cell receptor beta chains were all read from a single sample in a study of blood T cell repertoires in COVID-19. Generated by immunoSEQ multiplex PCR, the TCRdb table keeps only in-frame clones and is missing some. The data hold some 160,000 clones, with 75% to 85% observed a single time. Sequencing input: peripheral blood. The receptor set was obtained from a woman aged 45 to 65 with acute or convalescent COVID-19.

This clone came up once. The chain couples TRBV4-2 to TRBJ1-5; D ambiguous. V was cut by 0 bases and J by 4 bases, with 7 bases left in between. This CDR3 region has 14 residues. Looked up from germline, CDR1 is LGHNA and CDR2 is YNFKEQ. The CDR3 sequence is CASSQDRGNQPQHF. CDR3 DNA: TGTGCCAGCAGCCAAGATCGGGGAAATCAGCCCCAGCATTTT.

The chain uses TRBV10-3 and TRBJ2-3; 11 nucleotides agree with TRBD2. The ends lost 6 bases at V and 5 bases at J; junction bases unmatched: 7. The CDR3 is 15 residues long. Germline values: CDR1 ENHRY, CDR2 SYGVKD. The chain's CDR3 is CAIRPTSGAKDTQYF. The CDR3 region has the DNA TGTGCCATCAGACCGACTAGCGGGGCTAAAGATACGCAGTATTTT.

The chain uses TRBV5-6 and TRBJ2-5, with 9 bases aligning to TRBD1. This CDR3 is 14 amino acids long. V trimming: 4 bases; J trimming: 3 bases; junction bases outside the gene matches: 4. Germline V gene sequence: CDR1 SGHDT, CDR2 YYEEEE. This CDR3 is CASSLGTGKETQYF. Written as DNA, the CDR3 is TGTGCCAGCAGCCTTGGGACAGGGAAAGAGACCCAGTACTTC.

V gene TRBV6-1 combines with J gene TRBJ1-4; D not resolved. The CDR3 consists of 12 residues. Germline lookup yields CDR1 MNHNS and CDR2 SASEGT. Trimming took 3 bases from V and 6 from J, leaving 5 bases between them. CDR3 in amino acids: CASSDPYEKLFF. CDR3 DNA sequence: TGTGCCAGCAGTGATCCCTATGAAAAACTGTTTTTT.

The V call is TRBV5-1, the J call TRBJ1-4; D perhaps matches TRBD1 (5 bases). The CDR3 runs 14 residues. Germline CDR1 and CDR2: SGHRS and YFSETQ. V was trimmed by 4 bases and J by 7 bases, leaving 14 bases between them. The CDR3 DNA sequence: TGCGCCAGCAGCATAACAGGATCCGGTGAAAAACTGTTTTTT. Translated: CASSITGSGEKLFF.

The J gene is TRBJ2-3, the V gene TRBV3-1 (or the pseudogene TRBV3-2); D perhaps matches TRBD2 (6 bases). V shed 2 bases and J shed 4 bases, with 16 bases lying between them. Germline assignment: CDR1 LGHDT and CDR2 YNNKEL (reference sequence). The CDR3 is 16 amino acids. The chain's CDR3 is CASSQSGGISPDTQYF. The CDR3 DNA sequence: TGTGCCAGCAGCCAATCCGGGGGAATCTCCCCAGATACGCAGTATTTT.

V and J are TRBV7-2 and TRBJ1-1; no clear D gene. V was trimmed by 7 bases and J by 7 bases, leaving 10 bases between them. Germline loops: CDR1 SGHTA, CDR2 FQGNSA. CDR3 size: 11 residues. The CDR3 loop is CASTLIGEAFF. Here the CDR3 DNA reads TGTGCCAGCACCCTAATTGGTGAAGCTTTCTTT.

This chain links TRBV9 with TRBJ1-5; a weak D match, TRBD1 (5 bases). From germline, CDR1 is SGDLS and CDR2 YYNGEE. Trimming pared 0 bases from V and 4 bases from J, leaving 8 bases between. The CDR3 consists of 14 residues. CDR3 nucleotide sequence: TGTGCCAGCAGCGTAGGATCAGGGAATCAGCCCCAGCATTTT. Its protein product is CASSVGSGNQPQHF.

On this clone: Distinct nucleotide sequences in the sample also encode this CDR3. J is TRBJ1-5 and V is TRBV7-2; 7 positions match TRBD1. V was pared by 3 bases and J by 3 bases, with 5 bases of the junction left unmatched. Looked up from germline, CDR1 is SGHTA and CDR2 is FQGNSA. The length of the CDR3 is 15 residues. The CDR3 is CASSLVGQDNQPQHF. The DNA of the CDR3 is TGTGCCAGCAGCTTGGTAGGACAGGACAATCAGCCCCAGCATTTT.

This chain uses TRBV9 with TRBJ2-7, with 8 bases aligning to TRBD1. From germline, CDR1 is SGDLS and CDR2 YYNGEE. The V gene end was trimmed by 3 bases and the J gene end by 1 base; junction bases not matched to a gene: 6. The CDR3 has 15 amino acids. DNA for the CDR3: TGTGCCAGCAGCGCAGGACAGGGTTCATCCTACGAGCAGTACTTC. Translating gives CASSAGQGSSYEQYF.

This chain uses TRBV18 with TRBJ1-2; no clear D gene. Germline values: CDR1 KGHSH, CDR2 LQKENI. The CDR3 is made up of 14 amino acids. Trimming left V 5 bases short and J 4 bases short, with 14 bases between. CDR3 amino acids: CASSSTWETYGYTF. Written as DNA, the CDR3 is TGTGCCAGCTCATCCACATGGGAGACCTATGGCTACACCTTC.

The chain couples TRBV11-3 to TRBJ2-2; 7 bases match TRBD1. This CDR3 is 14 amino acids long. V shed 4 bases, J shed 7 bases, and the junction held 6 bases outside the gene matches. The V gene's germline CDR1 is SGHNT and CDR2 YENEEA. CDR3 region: CASSYHRGSGELFF. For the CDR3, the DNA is TGTGCCAGCAGCTACCACAGGGGAAGCGGGGAGCTGTTTTTT. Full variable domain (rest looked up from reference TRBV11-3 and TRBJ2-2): EAGVVQSPRYKIIEKKQPVAFWCNPISGHNTLYWYLQNLGQGPELLIRYENEEAVDDSQLPKDRFSAERLKGVDSTLKIQPAELGDSAVYLCASSYHRGSGELFFGEGSRLTVL.

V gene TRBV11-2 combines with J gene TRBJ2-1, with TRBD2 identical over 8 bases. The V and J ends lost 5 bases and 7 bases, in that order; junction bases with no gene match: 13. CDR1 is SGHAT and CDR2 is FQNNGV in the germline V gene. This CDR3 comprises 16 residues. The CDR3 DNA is TGTGCCAGCAGCCCCCGGGTTAGCGGGGAAAAGAATGAGCAGTTCTTC. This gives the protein CASSPRVSGEKNEQFF.

CDR3 in DNA: TGTGCCAGCAGCCCAGGTACAGGATACACCGGGGAGCTGTTTTTT. This gives the protein CASSPGTGYTGELFF. The rearrangement uses TRBV7-2 and TRBJ2-2, with D possibly TRBD1 on 5 matching bases. Germline loops: CDR1 SGHTA, CDR2 FQGNSA. This CDR3 is built from 15 residues. The V end lost 5 bases, the J end lost 3 bases, and 13 bases lay between the germline ends.

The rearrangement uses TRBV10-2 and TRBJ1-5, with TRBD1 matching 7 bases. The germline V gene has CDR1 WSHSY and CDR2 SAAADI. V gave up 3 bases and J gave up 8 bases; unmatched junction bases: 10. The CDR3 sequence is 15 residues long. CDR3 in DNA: TGCGCCAGCAGTGATAAAGACAGGGATTTTAAGCCCCAGCATTTT. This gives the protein CASSDKDRDFKPQHF.

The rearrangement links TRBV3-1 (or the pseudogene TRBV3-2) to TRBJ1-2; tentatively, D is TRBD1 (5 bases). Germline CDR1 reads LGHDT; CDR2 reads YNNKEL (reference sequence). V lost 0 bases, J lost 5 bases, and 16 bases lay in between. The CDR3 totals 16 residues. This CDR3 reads CASSQEDSAGNYGYTF. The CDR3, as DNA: TGTGCCAGCAGCCAAGAGGATTCAGCAGGGAATTATGGCTACACCTTC.

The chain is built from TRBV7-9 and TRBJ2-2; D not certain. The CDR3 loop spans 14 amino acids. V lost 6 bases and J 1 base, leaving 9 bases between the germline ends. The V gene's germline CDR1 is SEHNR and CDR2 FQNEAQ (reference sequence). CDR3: CASRPTMNTGELFF. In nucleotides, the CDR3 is TGTGCCAGCAGACCCACTATGAACACCGGGGAGCTGTTTTTT.

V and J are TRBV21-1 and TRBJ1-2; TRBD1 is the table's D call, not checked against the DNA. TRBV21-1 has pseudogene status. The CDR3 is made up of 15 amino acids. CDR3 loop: CASSPSDRACYGYTF. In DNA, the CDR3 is TGTGCCAGCAGCCCAAGTGACAGGGCGTGCTATGGCTACACCTTC.

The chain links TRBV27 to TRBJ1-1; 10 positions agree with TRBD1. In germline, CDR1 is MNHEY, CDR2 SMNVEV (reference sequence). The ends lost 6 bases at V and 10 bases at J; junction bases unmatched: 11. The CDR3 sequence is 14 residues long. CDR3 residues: CASRVSDRGSVAFF. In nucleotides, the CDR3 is TGTGCCAGCAGAGTTTCGGACAGGGGGTCTGTAGCTTTCTTT.

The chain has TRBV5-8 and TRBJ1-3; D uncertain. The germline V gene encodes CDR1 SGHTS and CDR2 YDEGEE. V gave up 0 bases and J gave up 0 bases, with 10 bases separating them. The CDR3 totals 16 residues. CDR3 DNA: TGTGCCAGCAGCTTGGTAGTCTTCTCCTCTGGAAACACCATATATTTT. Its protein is CASSLVVFSSGNTIYF. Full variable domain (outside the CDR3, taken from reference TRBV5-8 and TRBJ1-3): EAGVTQSPTHLIKTRGQQATLRCSPISGHTSVYWYQQALGLGLQFLLWYDEGEERNRGNFPPRFSGRQFPNYSSELNVNALELEDSALYLCASSLVVFSSGNTIYFGEGSWLTVV.

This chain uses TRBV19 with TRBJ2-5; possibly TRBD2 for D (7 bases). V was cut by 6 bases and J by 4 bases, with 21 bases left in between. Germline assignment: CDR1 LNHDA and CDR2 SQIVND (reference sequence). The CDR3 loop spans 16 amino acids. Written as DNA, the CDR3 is TGTGCCAGTAGGACCATCCAAGGGGGGGGACGAGAGACCCAGTACTTC. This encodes CASRTIQGGGRETQYF. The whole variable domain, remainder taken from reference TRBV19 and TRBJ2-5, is DGGITQSPKYLFRKEGQNVTLSCEQNLNHDAMYWYRQDPGQGLRLIYYSQIVNDFQKGDIAEGYSVSREKKESFPLTVTSAQKNPTAFYLCASRTIQGGGRETQYFGPGTRLLVL.

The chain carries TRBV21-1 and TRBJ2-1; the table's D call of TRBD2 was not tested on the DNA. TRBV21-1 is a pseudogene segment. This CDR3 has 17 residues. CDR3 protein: CASSKHAGASGGNEQFF. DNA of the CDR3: TGTGCCAGCAGCAAACACGCCGGAGCTAGCGGGGGGAATGAGCAGTTCTTC.

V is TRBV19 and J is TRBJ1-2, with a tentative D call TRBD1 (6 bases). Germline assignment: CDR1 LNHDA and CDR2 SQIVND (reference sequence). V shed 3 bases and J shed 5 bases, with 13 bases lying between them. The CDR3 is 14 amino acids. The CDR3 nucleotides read TGTGCCAGTAGTATCGGCGGGGGCGCGTATGGCTACACCTTC. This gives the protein CASSIGGGAYGYTF.

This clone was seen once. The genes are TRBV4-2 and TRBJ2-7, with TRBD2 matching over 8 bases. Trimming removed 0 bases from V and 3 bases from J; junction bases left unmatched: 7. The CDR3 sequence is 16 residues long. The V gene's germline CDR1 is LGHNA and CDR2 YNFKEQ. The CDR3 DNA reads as TGTGCCAGCAGCCAAGATCCAGCGGGGGAGTTCTACGAGCAGTACTTC. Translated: CASSQDPAGEFYEQYF.

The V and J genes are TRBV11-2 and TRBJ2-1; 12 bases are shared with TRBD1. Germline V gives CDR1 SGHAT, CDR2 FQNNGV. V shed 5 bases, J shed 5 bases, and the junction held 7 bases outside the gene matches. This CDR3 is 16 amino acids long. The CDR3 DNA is TGTGCCAGCAGCGGGGACAGGGGGCAGTGGCACAATGAGCAGTTCTTC. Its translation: CASSGDRGQWHNEQFF.

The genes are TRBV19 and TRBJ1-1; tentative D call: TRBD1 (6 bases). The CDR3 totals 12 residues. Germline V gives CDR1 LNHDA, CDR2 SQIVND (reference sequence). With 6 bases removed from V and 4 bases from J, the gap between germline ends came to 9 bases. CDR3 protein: CASSRGATEAFF. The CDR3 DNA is TGTGCCAGTAGCAGGGGAGCCACTGAAGCTTTCTTT. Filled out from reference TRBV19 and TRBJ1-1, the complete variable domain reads DGGITQSPKYLFRKEGQNVTLSCEQNLNHDAMYWYRQDPGQGLRLIYYSQIVNDFQKGDIAEGYSVSREKKESFPLTVTSAQKNPTAFYLCASSRGATEAFFGQGTRLTVV.

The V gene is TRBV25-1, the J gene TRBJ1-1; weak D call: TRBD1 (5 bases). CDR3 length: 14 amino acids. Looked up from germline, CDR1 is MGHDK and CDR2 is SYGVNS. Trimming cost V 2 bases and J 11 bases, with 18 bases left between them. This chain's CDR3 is CASSEARGVSEAFF. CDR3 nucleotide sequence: TGTGCCAGCAGTGAAGCTCGGGGGGTCTCGGAGGCTTTCTTT.

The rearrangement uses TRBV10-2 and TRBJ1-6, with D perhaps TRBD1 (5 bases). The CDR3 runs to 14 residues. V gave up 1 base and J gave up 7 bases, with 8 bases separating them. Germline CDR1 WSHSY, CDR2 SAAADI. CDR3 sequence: CASSEWGENSPLHF. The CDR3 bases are TGCGCCAGCAGTGAGTGGGGCGAAAATTCACCCCTCCACTTT.

The CDR3 here is CASSPNGRGNQETQYF. CDR3 nucleotides: TGTGCCAGCAGCCCTAACGGGCGGGGTAACCAAGAGACCCAGTACTTC. This chain uses TRBV4-2 with TRBJ2-5, with D perhaps matching TRBD2 (6 bases). The germline gives CDR1 LGHNA, CDR2 YNFKEQ. V was clipped by 4 bases and J by 0 bases, with 15 bases between them. This CDR3 has 16 amino acids.

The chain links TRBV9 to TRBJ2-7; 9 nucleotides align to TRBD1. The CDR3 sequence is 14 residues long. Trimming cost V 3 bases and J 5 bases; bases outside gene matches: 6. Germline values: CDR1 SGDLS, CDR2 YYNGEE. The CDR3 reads CASSGRDRADEQYF. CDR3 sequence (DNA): TGTGCCAGCAGCGGCCGGGACAGGGCCGACGAGCAGTACTTC.

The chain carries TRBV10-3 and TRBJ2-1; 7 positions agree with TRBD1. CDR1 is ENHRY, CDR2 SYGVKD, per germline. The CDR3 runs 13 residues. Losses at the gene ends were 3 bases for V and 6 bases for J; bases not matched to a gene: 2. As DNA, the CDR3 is TGTGCCATCAGTGACGACAGGGCCAATGAGCAGTTCTTC. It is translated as CAISDDRANEQFF.

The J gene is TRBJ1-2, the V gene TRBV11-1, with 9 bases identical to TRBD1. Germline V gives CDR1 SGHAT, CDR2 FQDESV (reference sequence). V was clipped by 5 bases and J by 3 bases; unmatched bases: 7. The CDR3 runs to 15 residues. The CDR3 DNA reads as TGTGCCAGCAGCGTCGACAGGGGGGCCCACTATGGCTACACCTTC. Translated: CASSVDRGAHYGYTF.